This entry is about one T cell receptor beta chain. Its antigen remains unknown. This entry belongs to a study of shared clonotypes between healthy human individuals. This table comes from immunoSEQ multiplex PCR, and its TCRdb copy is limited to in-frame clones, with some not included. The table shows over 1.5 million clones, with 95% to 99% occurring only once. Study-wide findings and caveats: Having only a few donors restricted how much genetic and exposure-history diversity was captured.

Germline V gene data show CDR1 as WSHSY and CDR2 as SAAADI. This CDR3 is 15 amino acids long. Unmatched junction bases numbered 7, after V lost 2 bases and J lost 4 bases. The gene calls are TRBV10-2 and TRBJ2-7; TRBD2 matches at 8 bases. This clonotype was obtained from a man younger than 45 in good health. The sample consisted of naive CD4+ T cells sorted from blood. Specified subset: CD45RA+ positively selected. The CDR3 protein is CASSEKVAGSYEQYF. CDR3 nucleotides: TGCGCCAGCAGTGAGAAGGTAGCGGGGTCTTACGAGCAGTACTTC.